These T cell receptor beta chains were read from a single sample in a study of cytomegalovirus exposure and HLA in healthy donors. Measured with immunoSEQ multiplex PCR; TCRdb has only the in-frame clones, and not every one. The table records 100,000 to 150,000 clones, roughly 86% of them present only once. The specimen was PBMCs. Every receptor here comes from a man aged 25 to 45 in good health and CMV-seronegative. The conserved cysteine and the conserved F or W are not part of the CDR3 here. The order of the fields is V gene, J gene, CDR3 protein.

>TRBV2|TRBJ1-5
ASAGATLYSNQPQH
>TRBV9|TRBJ1-5
ASSVESGQPQH
>TRBV4-1|TRBJ2-5
ASSHRTSHWETQY
>TRBV4-2|TRBJ2-7
ASSGDLTYEQY
>TRBV30|TRBJ1-2
AWSVRQGLHYGYT
>TRBV6-1|TRBJ1-2
ASSDLGQLGYT
>TRBV6-5|TRBJ2-4
ASRNPGQGKNIQY
>TRBV9|TRBJ2-2
ASSAEGRNTGELF
>TRBV4-3|TRBJ1-2
ASSARTGESGGYT
>TRBV19|TRBJ1-5
ASSLGTGGTQPQH
>TRBV6-1|TRBJ2-7
ASTRRGYEQY
>TRBV6-6|TRBJ2-7
ATKQESSYEQY
>TRBV10-3|TRBJ1-1
AILVEGFTEAF
>TRBV10-2|TRBJ2-1
ASSDPGLADDNEQF
>TRBV9|TRBJ2-3
ASSGGTSGSTDTQY
>TRBV29-1|TRBJ1-1
SVEKGDTEAF
>TRBV5-1|TRBJ2-5
ASSPGVGETQY
>TRBV5-1|TRBJ2-1
ASSYVTGPGDEQF
>TRBV5-4|TRBJ2-7
ASSFSGTDAYEQY
>TRBV11-2|TRBJ2-5
ASSLLAGGKETQY
>TRBV14|TRBJ1-6
ASSQGRDSPLH
>TRBV7-2|TRBJ2-2
ASSLEAGYNGGELF
>TRBV11-2|TRBJ1-1
ASSIQSGQMNTEAF
>TRBV27|TRBJ1-1
ASTPGKGQGALEAF
>TRBV6-1|TRBJ1-6
ASIRTDRASSPLH
>TRBV18|TRBJ2-2
ASSPLARTGELF
>TRBV18|TRBJ2-3
ASSRDRSDTQY
>TRBV7-2|TRBJ2-1
ASSPPTASTEQF
>TRBV18|TRBJ1-2
ASSPPGQLYGYT
>TRBV6-1|TRBJ1-5
ASSEIFAGPGYQPQH
>TRBV19|TRBJ1-1
ASSIKTAAAF
>TRBV7-7|TRBJ2-2
ASSFEDRSTGELF
>TRBV7-3|TRBJ2-5
ASSLMVGTVETQY
>TRBV11-2|TRBJ2-1
ASSLEGQYNEQF
>TRBV4-3|TRBJ1-1
ASSQDWGQNTEAF
>TRBV7-2|TRBJ2-1
ASSLALSRGNEQF
>TRBV5-4|TRBJ2-2
ASSSPRQTGVTGELF